The clone carrying this T cell receptor beta chain was counted many times. This CDR3 is built from 14 residues. V was clipped by 6 bases and J by 5 bases, with 16 bases between them. CDR1 is SNHLY, CDR2 FYNNEI, per germline. As originally analysed: Sample-level TCR yields exhibited a median of about 96,000, with a range of about 20,000 to 700,000. TCRdb recomputed calls from the RACE reads with MiXCR, one row per CDR3 protein. These V and J calls originate from TCRdb's pipeline instead of the authors' own analysis. Of around 330,000 distinct CDR3 sequences detected, about 5% appear once; the ten largest clones hold under 9.5%. The source of the sample is a study of human T cells and chemical hapten exposure. Whole-study context: Per-sample TCR yield variation was attributed mainly to small pooled library volume differences.

As for time point: pre-sensitization, week 0. Treatment meaning: therapeutic diphenylcyclopropenone sensitization with weekly scalp DPC. The sequence came from a woman between 18 and 29 years old with alopecia areata. Some clones in this sample may be carry-over from other donors' samples. V and J are TRBV2 and TRBJ2-5; D might be TRBD2 (6 bases). The source was whole blood, collected in connection with sensitization to the hapten diphenylcyclopropenone (DPC). This CDR3 is CASRSRDFEETQYF. The DNA of the CDR3 is TGTGCCAGCAGAAGCCGGGACTTCGAGGAGACCCAGTACTTC.